This is a list of T cell receptor beta chains from one sample in a study of tumor-infiltrating lymphocytes in primary liver carcinoma. TCRdb fed the multiplex PCR reads into MiXCR, producing one record per CDR3 protein. The sample includes over 35,000 distinct CDR3 sequences, less than 85% of them seen just once. The sample consisted of liver tumor tissue from sampling region 4. The receptors shown here come from a man aged 40-55 years with primary liver carcinoma and hepatitis B virus infection. The CDR3 runs from the conserved cysteine through the conserved F or W.

v_call	j_call	cdr3_aa
TRBV7-8	TRBJ2-7	CVSSLSYEHYF
TRBV7-9	TRBJ2-7	CASSPPGGLVGGEQCF
TRBV20-1	TRBJ2-7	CNARDRGNPYEQYF
TRBV7-9	TRBJ1-4	CASSATRAPPEKLFF
TRBV4-1	TRBJ2-1	CASSPVGGGGNEQFF
TRBV7-2	TRBJ2-5	CATSGQTQYF
TRBV4-3	TRBJ2-1	CASNQDTYSEYNKQFF
TRBV12-3/TRBV12-4	TRBJ2-1	CASIRSNEQFF
TRBV12-3/TRBV12-4	TRBJ2-6	CANTISGANVLTF
TRBV30	TRBJ1-2	CTWRLQGVQGYTF
TRBV28	TRBJ2-3	CASSLARLAGGGRDAQYF
TRBV11-1	TRBJ2-7	CASWGKRPYEQYF
TRBV6-1	TRBJ2-7	CGSSAGQGYEQYF
TRBV11-1	TRBJ1-1	CASSLGQTLRTEAFF
TRBV12-3/TRBV12-4	TRBJ2-1	CAISPPGNFFYNEQLF
TRBV11-2	TRBJ2-6	CTSSMGEDRGISLSGANILTF
TRBV4-2	TRBJ2-1	CASGHARGQGNNEQFF
TRBV5-1	TRBJ2-4	CASSLGGTDLSENTQYF
TRBV11-2	TRBJ2-7	CVSSLRWTGEYEQCF
TRBV11-2	TRBJ1-4	CTSSLDLGGLILFF
TRBV28	TRBJ1-4	CAGSLIGLVNTGVQNEKLSF
TRBV12-3/TRBV12-4	TRBJ2-5	CTSSLAGVETQYF
TRBV5-5	TRBJ2-7	CAGSFGRPYEQYF
TRBV5-8	TRBJ2-7	CTSSLSLAGTGSEQYF
TRBV7-2	TRBJ1-1	CASRKVSGQGEAFF
TRBV12-5	TRBJ2-7	CASKGTGSYEQCF
TRBV4-2	TRBJ2-1	CVSSQVSGWVNEQFF
TRBV6-5	TRBJ2-7	CAVGTAPSYEQYF
TRBV6-1	TRBJ2-6	CASSTRDTISGAKVLTF
TRBV11-3	TRBJ2-1	CASCLGVSNNEKFF
TRBV28	TRBJ1-1	CASFNTPWDTEALF
TRBV29-1	TRBJ2-7	CSVELGTLHGQYF
TRBV11-2	TRBJ2-7	CASSLQWTEENEQYF
TRBV10-3	TRBJ2-7	CAIRVLPGTSLTSGEQYF
TRBV5-4	TRBJ1-3	CASSLVGQVRNTIYF
TRBV11-3	TRBJ2-1	CASNLGVSINEQFF
TRBV19	TRBJ2-7	CASSAKPHAGGLYEQYF
TRBV12-3/TRBV12-4	TRBJ1-2	CPSSIGGNDYTF
TRBV11-2	TRBJ2-7	CASSLAGDPFDYEQHF
TRBV11-1	TRBJ1-6	CVSSRTLVSTLHF
TRBV11-1	TRBJ2-7	CTSSLTGSGEYGQYF
TRBV12-3/TRBV12-4	TRBJ1-4	CASSLALNEKLFF
TRBV4-1	TRBJ1-5	CASSQELWLSANQPQRF
TRBV20-1	TRBJ2-3	CSASPRDRGPDTQYF
TRBV5-1	TRBJ1-1	CASRTGTGGSTEAFF
TRBV11-2	TRBJ2-3	CASSLPGRADTQYF
TRBV6-5	TRBJ2-7	CASNRQGGYEQYF
TRBV12-3/TRBV12-4	TRBJ1-1	CASSLLGYTEALF
TRBV29-1	TRBJ1-1	CSVGTGRGMNTEAFF
TRBV5-1	TRBJ2-5	CAIGLVGVGSETQYF
TRBV4-1	TRBJ2-1	CASCQDRGGWAKVRNEQFF
TRBV5-4	TRBJ2-1	CASSFPSYNEQFF
TRBV4-2	TRBJ2-1	CATSQLSRLSYNEQFF
TRBV25-1	TRBJ1-5	CVSITQETGSQPQHF
TRBV20-1	TRBJ2-3	CSASDGQGGSDTQYF
TRBV29-1	TRBJ2-2	CSVGTSAVNTGELFF
TRBV7-9	TRBJ2-3	CASSSDGDGVDTQYF
TRBV6-2/TRBV6-3	TRBJ2-5	CASCSQPRDLLYQETQYF